This T cell receptor (beta chain) was sequenced for a study of Graves' ophthalmopathy and Graves' hyperthyroidism. The V gene's germline CDR1 is ENHRY and CDR2 SYGVKD. CDR3 size: 15 residues. The germline V and J ends were trimmed by 10 bases and 3 bases, with 22 bases remaining between them. A word on this clonotype: The CDR3 ends on some other residue instead of the conserved phenylalanine or tryptophan, so this is likely a read error.

RNA transcripts were the source from which TCR beta CDR3 regions were amplified. HTBI primers were employed in first-round RT-PCR, then a second-round multiplex PCR followed. TCRdb fed the multiplex PCR reads into MiXCR, producing one record per CDR3 protein. The table includes 450,000 to 600,000 distinct CDR3 sequences, about 40% detected once. The V and J genes are TRBV10-3 and TRBJ2-7, with D perhaps matching TRBD1 (5 bases). This TCR came from an adult man with Graves' hyperthyroidism. Sequenced sample: peripheral blood or thyroid tissue (not recorded which). Here the CDR3 reads CASRTRQTSDYEQYL. The CDR3 coding sequence is TGTGCCAGCAGGACGAGACAGACTTCAGACTACGAGCAGTACCTC.